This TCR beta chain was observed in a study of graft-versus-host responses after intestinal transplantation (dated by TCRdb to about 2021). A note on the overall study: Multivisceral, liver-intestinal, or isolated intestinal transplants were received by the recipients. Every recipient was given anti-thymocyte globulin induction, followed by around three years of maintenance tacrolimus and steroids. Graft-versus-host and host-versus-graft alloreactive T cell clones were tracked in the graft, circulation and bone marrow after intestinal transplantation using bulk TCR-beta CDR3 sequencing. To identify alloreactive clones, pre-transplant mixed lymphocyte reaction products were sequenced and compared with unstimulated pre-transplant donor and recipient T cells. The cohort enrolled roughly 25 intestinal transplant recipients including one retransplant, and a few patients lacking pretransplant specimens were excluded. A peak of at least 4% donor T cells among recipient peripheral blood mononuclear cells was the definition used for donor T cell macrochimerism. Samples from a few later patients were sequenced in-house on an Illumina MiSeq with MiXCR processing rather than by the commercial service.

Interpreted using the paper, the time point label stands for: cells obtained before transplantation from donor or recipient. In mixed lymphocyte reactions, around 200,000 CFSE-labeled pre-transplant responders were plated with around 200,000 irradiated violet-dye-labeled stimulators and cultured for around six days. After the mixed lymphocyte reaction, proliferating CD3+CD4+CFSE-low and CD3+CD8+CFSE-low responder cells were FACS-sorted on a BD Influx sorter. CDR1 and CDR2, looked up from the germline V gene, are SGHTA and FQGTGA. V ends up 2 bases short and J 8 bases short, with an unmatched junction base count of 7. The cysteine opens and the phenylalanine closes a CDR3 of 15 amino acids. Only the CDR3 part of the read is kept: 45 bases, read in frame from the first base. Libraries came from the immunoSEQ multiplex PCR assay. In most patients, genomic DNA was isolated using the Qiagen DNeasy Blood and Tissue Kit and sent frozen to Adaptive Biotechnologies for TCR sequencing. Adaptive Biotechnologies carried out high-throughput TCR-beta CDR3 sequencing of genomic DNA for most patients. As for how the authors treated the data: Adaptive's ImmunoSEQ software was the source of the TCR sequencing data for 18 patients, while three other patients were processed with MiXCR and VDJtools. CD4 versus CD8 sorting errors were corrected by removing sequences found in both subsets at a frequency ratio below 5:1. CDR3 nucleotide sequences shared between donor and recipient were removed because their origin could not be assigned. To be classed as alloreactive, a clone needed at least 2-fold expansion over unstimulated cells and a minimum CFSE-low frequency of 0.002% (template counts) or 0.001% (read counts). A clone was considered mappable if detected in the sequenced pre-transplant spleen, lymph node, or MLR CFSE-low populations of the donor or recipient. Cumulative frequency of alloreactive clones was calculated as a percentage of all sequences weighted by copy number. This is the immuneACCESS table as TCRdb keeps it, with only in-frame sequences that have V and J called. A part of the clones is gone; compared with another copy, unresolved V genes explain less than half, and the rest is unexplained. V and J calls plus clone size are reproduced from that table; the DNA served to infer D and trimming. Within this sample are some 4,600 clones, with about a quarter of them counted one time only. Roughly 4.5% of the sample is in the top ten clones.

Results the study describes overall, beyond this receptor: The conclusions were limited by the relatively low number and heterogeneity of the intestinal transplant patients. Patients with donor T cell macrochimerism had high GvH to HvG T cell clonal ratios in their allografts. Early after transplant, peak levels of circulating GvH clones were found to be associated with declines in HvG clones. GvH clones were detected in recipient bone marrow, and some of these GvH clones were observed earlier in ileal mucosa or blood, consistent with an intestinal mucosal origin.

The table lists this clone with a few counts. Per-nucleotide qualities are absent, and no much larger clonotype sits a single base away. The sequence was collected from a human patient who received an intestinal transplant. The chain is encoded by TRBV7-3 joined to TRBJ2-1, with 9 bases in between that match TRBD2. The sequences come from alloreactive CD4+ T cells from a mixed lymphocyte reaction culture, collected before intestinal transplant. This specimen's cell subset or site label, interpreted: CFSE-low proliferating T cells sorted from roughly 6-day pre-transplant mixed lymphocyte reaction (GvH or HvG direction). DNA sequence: TGTGCCAGCAGCTTATATGGGACTAGCTCCTATGAGCAGTTCTTC. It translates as CASSLYGTSSYEQFF.